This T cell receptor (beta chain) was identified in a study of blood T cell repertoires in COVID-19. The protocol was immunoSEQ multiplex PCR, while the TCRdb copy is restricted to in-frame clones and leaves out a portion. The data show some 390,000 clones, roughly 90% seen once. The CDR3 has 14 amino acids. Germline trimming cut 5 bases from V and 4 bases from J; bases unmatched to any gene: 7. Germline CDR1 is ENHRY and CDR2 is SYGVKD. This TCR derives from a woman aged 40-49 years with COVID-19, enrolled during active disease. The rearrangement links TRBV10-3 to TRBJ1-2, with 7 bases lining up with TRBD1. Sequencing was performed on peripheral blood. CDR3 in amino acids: CAISLGTAPYGYTF. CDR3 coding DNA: TGTGCCATCAGTCTCGGGACAGCACCCTATGGCTACACCTTC.